These T cell receptor beta chains were read from a single sample in a study of breast tumors, draining lymph nodes, adjacent tissues. TCRdb re-derived calls from the multiplex PCR reads in MiXCR, one entry per CDR3 protein. The data show hundreds of thousands of distinct CDR3 sequences, roughly 32% seen once. Sequencing was performed on axillary lymph node tissue. Receptors were obtained from a female donor with breast cancer. Some clones in this sample may be carry-over from other donors' samples. Both conserved end residues are part of each CDR3. D genes are given only for firm matches. Not every row has a clone size; where given, it reads once, few, many or a size class.

DNA	CDR3	D	V	J	length	size
TGTGCTAGCAGCTTAGCGCTGGGGTCGGAGACCCAGTACTTC	CASSLALGSETQYF	-	TRBV7-7	TRBJ2-5	14	many
TGCGCCAGCAGCCAAGAGTCCTCTGGAAACACCATATATTTT	CASSQESSGNTIYF	-	TRBV4-3	TRBJ1-3	14	many
TGTGCCACCAGTGATTTGAAGGACACGGAGTTCTTC	CATSDLKDTEFF	-	TRBV24-1	TRBJ2-1	12	many
TGTGCCACCAGCAGAGAGGGTGAAGAGCAGTTCTTC	CATSREGEEQFF	-	TRBV15	TRBJ2-1	12	many
TGCAGTGCTACTAAGCGGGGCTACAATGAAAAACTGTTTTTT	CSATKRGYNEKLFF	-	TRBV20-1	TRBJ1-4	14	-
TGTGCCAGCCGCCTCGCTAGCGCCTCCCCAGAGTACTTC	CASRLASASPEYF	-	TRBV6-6	TRBJ2-5	13	many
TGTGCCAGCAGCTTAGTGGTGGATTTTTTAAGCACAGATACGCAGTATTTT	CASSLVVDFLSTDTQYF	-	TRBV7-2	TRBJ2-3	17	many
TGTGCCAGCAGCTTAGGACAGCGCCAAGAGACCCAGTACTTC	CASSLGQRQETQYF	-	TRBV7-9	TRBJ2-5	14	many
TGTGCCAGCAGCTTGCCAACGGGGGGAGGAGATACGCAGTATTTT	CASSLPTGGGDTQYF	TRBD2	TRBV7-6	TRBJ2-3	15	-
TGTGCCAGCAGCACCGCCGCGGGCTACAATGAGCAGTTCTTC	CASSTAAGYNEQFF	-	TRBV5-4	TRBJ2-1	14	many
TGTGCCAGCAGTTTAGAAGCGGGAGTAAGAAATGAGCAGTTCTTC	CASSLEAGVRNEQFF	TRBD2	TRBV12-3/TRBV12-4	TRBJ2-1	15	many
TGCAGTGCCCTGGACCGCGCGGGGGGCGGGGCCAACGTCCTGACTTTC	CSALDRAGGGANVLTF	TRBD2	TRBV20-1	TRBJ2-6	16	many
TGCAGTGCTAGAGGGCATCCCGCCTACGAGCAGTACTTC	CSARGHPAYEQYF	-	TRBV20-1	TRBJ2-7	13	many
TGTGCCAGCAGCACCAGGGACAGGGGGCAGAGAGCCCAGTACTTC	CASSTRDRGQRAQYF	TRBD1	TRBV9	TRBJ2-5	15	-